The 32 T cell receptor beta chains reported below all come from one sample, sequenced in a study of shared clonotypes between healthy human individuals. Assay: immunoSEQ multiplex PCR; the TCRdb copy retains only in-frame clones and omits some. The repertoire consists of more than 2,000,000 clones, with just over 90% occurring once and the leading ten covering over 0.12%. Sequenced: naive CD4+ T cells sorted from blood. Subset in this sample: CD45RA+ positively selected. Receptors originate from a man between 18 and 35 years old in good health.

The rearrangement uses TRBV6-1 and TRBJ2-5; D may match TRBD1 or TRBD2 (5 bases each). The CDR3 contains 14 residues. V shed 5 bases and J shed 0 bases, with 10 bases lying between them. Germline loops: CDR1 MNHNS, CDR2 SASEGT. CDR3 amino acids: CASSQGGYQETQYF. The CDR3 DNA reads TGTGCCAGCAGTCAGGGCGGGTACCAAGAGACCCAGTACTTC.

J is TRBJ1-4 and V is TRBV27; TRBD1 might be the D (6 bases). This CDR3 is 15 amino acids long. Germline CDR1 is MNHEY and CDR2 is SMNVEV (reference sequence). V was shortened by 4 bases and J by 4 bases, with 13 bases between the two germline ends. The CDR3 DNA reads as TGTGCCAGCAGTTCCCCACAGGGTGGTAATGAAAAACTGTTTTTT. This encodes CASSSPQGGNEKLFF.

This clone was seen a single time. The chain has TRBV9 and TRBJ2-6; perhaps D is TRBD1 or TRBD2 (6 bases each). V lost 4 bases, J lost 2 bases, and 16 bases lay in between. Germline CDR1 SGDLS, CDR2 YYNGEE. The CDR3 length is 17 residues. The chain's CDR3 is CASSSQEGETGANVLTF. CDR3 DNA: TGTGCCAGCAGCTCCCAGGAGGGGGAAACTGGGGCCAACGTCCTGACTTTC.

This clone was counted a few times. The chain has TRBV10-3 and TRBJ1-6; weak D call: TRBD1 (5 bases). Germline CDR1 is ENHRY and CDR2 is SYGVKD. This CDR3 region has 13 residues. With 2 bases removed from V and 9 bases from J, the gap between germline ends came to 8 bases. The CDR3 DNA reads TGTGCCATCAGTGAGCGGGGCACTTCACCCCTCCACTTT. Its protein is CAISERGTSPLHF.

This rearrangement joins TRBV5-1 to TRBJ2-2; perhaps D is TRBD1 or TRBD2 (5 bases each). Trimming removed 4 bases at V and 3 bases at J, with 13 bases between. The germline V gene encodes CDR1 SGHRS and CDR2 YFSETQ. The CDR3 covers 15 residues. CDR3: CASSVGTVDTGELFF. CDR3 nucleotides: TGCGCCAGCAGCGTCGGGACGGTGGACACCGGGGAGCTGTTTTTT.

Only one count was recorded for this clone. The V call is TRBV12-5, the J call TRBJ2-5; 14 positions match TRBD2. CDR3 size: 16 residues. The V segment lost 7 bases and the J segment 5 bases; nucleotides outside the gene matches: 9. Germline values: CDR1 LGHNT, CDR2 FRNRAP. The CDR3 protein is CASEPGTSGRRETQYF. Here the CDR3 DNA reads TGTGCTAGTGAACCCGGGACTAGCGGGAGAAGGGAGACCCAGTACTTC.

J is TRBJ1-5 and V is TRBV30; TRBD1 aligns across 9 bases. This CDR3 is built from 14 residues. Germline V gives CDR1 GTSNPN, CDR2 SVGIG (reference sequence). V lost 1 base to trimming and J lost 7 bases; unmatched junction nucleotides: 5. CDR3: CAWSEQGANQPQHF. In DNA form, the CDR3 reads TGTGCCTGGAGTGAACAGGGGGCAAACCAGCCCCAGCATTTT.

In this sample, this clone turned up once. The J gene is TRBJ2-7, the V gene TRBV5-1; possibly TRBD1 for D (6 bases). Per the germline V gene, CDR1 is SGHRS and CDR2 is YFSETQ. CDR3 length: 13 residues. Trimming took off 0 bases at V and 9 bases at J, with 13 bases between the two ends. CDR3 bases: TGCGCCAGCAGCTTGGCAGGGGTCATGAGGCAGTACTTC. As protein: CASSLAGVMRQYF. The full variable domain, its missing parts supplied by reference TRBV5-1 and TRBJ2-7, is KAGVTQTPRYLIKTRGQQVTLSCSPISGHRSVSWYQQTPGQGLQFLFEYFSETQRNKGNFPGRFSGRQFSNSRSEMNVSTLELGDSALYLCASSLAGVMRQYFGPGTRLTVT.

This clone appeared once. This same CDR3 is encoded by further DNA sequences in the sample. The chain employs TRBV19 and TRBJ2-7; weak D call: TRBD1 (6 bases). This CDR3 has 13 amino acids. The V gene lost 3 bases and the J gene lost 2 bases, with 8 bases spanning the gap. Germline CDR1 LNHDA, CDR2 SQIVND (reference sequence). The chain's CDR3 is CASSIGDTYEQYF. The CDR3, as DNA: TGTGCCAGTAGTATTGGGGACACCTACGAGCAGTACTTC.

The count of this clone is one. This chain connects TRBV10-1 to TRBJ2-1; TRBD2 agrees at 13 bases. Germline loops: CDR1 WNHNN, CDR2 SYGVQD (reference sequence). The junction had 5 bases not matched to a gene; V was cut back by 4 bases and J by 8 bases. This CDR3 spans 15 amino acids. CDR3 nucleotides: TGCGCCAGCAGTGCGACTAGCGGGGGGAGGGATGAGCAGTTCTTC. Translated, it gives CASSATSGGRDEQFF.

A note on this clone: The junction departs from germline at one end; a sequencing error may be responsible. The CDR3 coding sequence is TGTGCTAGCAGCTTAGCCCCCCCGGGACTAGGCACAGATACGCAGTATTTT. This encodes CASSLAPPGLGTDTQYF. The genes are TRBV7-7 and TRBJ2-3; 8 bases line up with TRBD2. Looked up from germline, CDR1 is SSHAT and CDR2 is FNYEAQ (reference sequence). CDR3 length: 17 amino acids.

In this sample, this clone turned up once. Other nucleotide sequences in the sample specify the same CDR3. The chain employs TRBV18 and TRBJ1-5; D is possibly TRBD1 (5 bases). The CDR3 runs 14 residues. Germline values: CDR1 KGHSH, CDR2 LQKENI. The V end lost 3 bases, the J end lost 4 bases, and 10 bases lay between the germline ends. CDR3 coding DNA: TGTGCCAGCTCACCCCAGGGTGGAAATCAGCCCCAGCATTTT. Encoded protein: CASSPQGGNQPQHF.

This clone was seen only a few times. The chain recombines TRBV15 with TRBJ2-7, with TRBD1 identical over 7 bases. This CDR3 has 13 residues. The germline CDR1 and CDR2 sequences are LNHNV and YYDKDF (reference sequence). J was trimmed by 3 bases and V by 8 bases; bases with no gene match: 7. The chain's CDR3 is CATGRDRYYEQYF. CDR3 DNA: TGTGCCACCGGCCGGGACAGATACTACGAGCAGTACTTC.

As to this clone: Other nucleotide sequences in the sample specify the same CDR3. The chain recombines TRBV6-4 with TRBJ2-3; D not resolved. V was shortened by 9 bases and J by 2 bases, with 15 bases between the two germline ends. CDR1 and CDR2 from the germline V gene are MRHNA and SNTAGT. The CDR3 runs 14 residues. The DNA of the CDR3 is TGTGCCAGTAGTTTAGGACCCTACACAGATACGCAGTATTTT. Its translation: CASSLGPYTDTQYF.

V usage is TRBV5-4 and J usage is TRBJ2-2, with TRBD1 as a possible D gene (5 bases). This CDR3 region has 17 residues. The germline V and J ends were trimmed by 4 bases and 5 bases, with 21 bases remaining between them. Germline V lookup: CDR1 SGHNT, CDR2 YYREEE (reference sequence). In DNA form, the CDR3 reads TGTGCCAGCAGCGACGCCTGGCACCCTGGGGCTACCGGGGAGCTGTTTTTT. It specifies CASSDAWHPGATGELFF. Filled out from reference TRBV5-4 and TRBJ2-2, the complete variable domain reads ETGVTQSPTHLIKTRGQQVTLRCSSQSGHNTVSWYQQALGQGPQFIFQYYREEENGRGNFPPRFSGLQFPNYSSELNVNALELDDSALYLCASSDAWHPGATGELFFGEGSRLTVL.

The chain combines TRBV28 with TRBJ1-5; D gene unclear. Looked up from germline, CDR1 is MDHEN and CDR2 is SYDVKM. This CDR3 comprises 16 residues. V was cut by 4 bases and J by 3 bases, with 16 bases left in between. The CDR3 here is CASSSTSGLSNQPQHF. CDR3 DNA: TGTGCCAGCAGTTCTACGTCCGGGTTATCCAATCAGCCCCAGCATTTT.

As concerns this clone: Other DNA sequences of this sample code for an identical CDR3. V usage is TRBV5-1 and J usage is TRBJ2-7; TRBD2 matches at 8 bases. The CDR3 is made up of 13 amino acids. Germline CDR1 reads SGHRS; CDR2 reads YFSETQ. Trimming cost V 1 base and J 3 bases; bases outside gene matches: 0. The CDR3 is CASSLREGYEQYF. The CDR3 nucleotides read TGCGCCAGCAGCTTGCGGGAGGGCTACGAGCAGTACTTC. The full variable domain, completed using reference TRBV5-1 and TRBJ2-7, is KAGVTQTPRYLIKTRGQQVTLSCSPISGHRSVSWYQQTPGQGLQFLFEYFSETQRNKGNFPGRFSGRQFSNSRSEMNVSTLELGDSALYLCASSLREGYEQYFGPGTRLTVT.

V usage is TRBV6-5 and J usage is TRBJ2-7; TRBD1 matches 7 bases. The length of the CDR3 is 14 residues. Germline loops: CDR1 MNHEY, CDR2 SVGAGI. J lost 4 bases, V lost 5 bases, and 8 bases had no gene match. In nucleotides, the CDR3 is TGTGCCAGCAGTCCCCAGGGGGTTTGGTACGAGCAGTACTTC. Protein sequence: CASSPQGVWYEQYF.

The CDR3 DNA reads TGCGCCAGCAGCTTGGGGGGACAGGGGGCCGAGACCCAGTACTTC. The encoded protein is CASSLGGQGAETQYF. This rearrangement joins TRBV5-1 to TRBJ2-5; 12 bases are shared with TRBD1. J lost 5 bases, V lost 0 bases, and 2 bases had no gene match. CDR1 is SGHRS, CDR2 YFSETQ, per germline. The CDR3 totals 15 residues.

The chain employs TRBV30 and TRBJ1-3; 7 bases agree with TRBD1. This CDR3 is built from 15 residues. V lost 3 bases and J lost 4; bases outside the gene matches: 9. The germline CDR1 and CDR2 sequences are GTSNPN and SVGIG (reference sequence). The CDR3 region has the DNA TGTGCCTGGAGGACAGGGACCTCACCCGGAAACACCATATATTTT. Amino acids: CAWRTGTSPGNTIYF.

This clone occurred once. The CDR3 DNA reads as TGTGCCAGCAGCTTAGGTCGGGTGGTCACAGATACGCAGTATTTT. It specifies CASSLGRVVTDTQYF. V gene TRBV7-8 combines with J gene TRBJ2-3; D not resolved. Germline-derived CDR1 and CDR2 are SGHVS and FQNEAQ. V lost 1 base to trimming and J lost 2 bases, with 10 bases between them. The CDR3 runs to 15 residues.

The rearrangement joins TRBV5-4 to TRBJ2-1; D ambiguous. Trimming removed 2 bases from V and 5 bases from J, with 11 bases in between. Looked up from germline, CDR1 is SGHNT and CDR2 is YYREEE (reference sequence). The CDR3 consists of 14 residues. DNA of the CDR3: TGTGCCAGCAGCTTTGGTCAGTCGGACAATGAGCAGTTCTTC. Translating it yields CASSFGQSDNEQFF. Full variable domain (missing parts from reference TRBV5-4 and TRBJ2-1): ETGVTQSPTHLIKTRGQQVTLRCSSQSGHNTVSWYQQALGQGPQFIFQYYREEENGRGNFPPRFSGLQFPNYSSELNVNALELDDSALYLCASSFGQSDNEQFFGPGTRLTVL.

The rearrangement links TRBV5-6 to TRBJ2-6; D is perhaps TRBD2 (6 bases). Trimming took off 4 bases at V and 16 bases at J, with 15 bases between the two ends. The V gene's germline CDR1 is SGHDT and CDR2 YYEEEE. The CDR3 totals 12 residues. The CDR3 nucleotides read TGTGCCAGCAGCAGCGGTATTGGGAGGCTGACTTTC. Its translation: CASSSGIGRLTF.

The chain couples TRBV11-2 to TRBJ2-3; D gene unclear. The CDR3 is 14 residues long. Germline V gene lookup returns CDR1 SGHAT and CDR2 FQNNGV. Trimming took off 1 base at V and 6 bases at J, with 11 bases between the two ends. The DNA for the CDR3 is TGTGCCAGCAGCTTAGTGTGGGGTCATGATACGCAGTATTTT. Its protein is CASSLVWGHDTQYF.

As for this clone: A far larger clone differs by one base, so this is likely a read error. The chain links TRBV13 to TRBJ2-7; D ambiguous. CDR1 is PRHDT, CDR2 FYEKMQ, per germline (reference sequence). V gave up 5 bases and J gave up 0 bases, with 2 bases separating them. This CDR3 region has 11 residues. In nucleotides, the CDR3 is TGTGCCAGCAGCACCTCCTACGAGCAGTACTTC. Its protein is CASSTSYEQYF.

Regarding this clone: At the DNA level, this CDR3 is encoded by other sequences in the same sample as well. The CDR3, as DNA: TGTGCCTGGAGCCGCACAGGGACTGGAAACACCATATATTTT. It encodes CAWSRTGTGNTIYF. The rearrangement links TRBV30 to TRBJ1-3, with a possible D match to TRBD1 (6 bases). Germline lookup yields CDR1 GTSNPN and CDR2 SVGIG (reference sequence). V was trimmed by 3 bases and J by 2 bases, leaving 11 bases between them. This CDR3 spans 14 amino acids.

This chain uses TRBV21-1 with TRBJ2-1; TRBD1 was called by the table and not checked on the DNA. TRBV21-1 is a pseudogene locus. The CDR3 loop spans 17 amino acids. The CDR3 protein is CASSKGAGTQDYNEQFF. The CDR3 DNA reads as TGTGCCAGCAGCAAGGGGGCCGGGACACAAGATTACAATGAGCAGTTCTTC.

In nucleotides, the CDR3 is TGCAGCGTTGCTTCTGGGCCAGTCACTGGCTACACCTTC. Translation: CSVASGPVTGYTF. This chain links TRBV29-1 with TRBJ1-2; D call uncertain. V was pared by 4 bases and J by 7 bases, with 16 bases between. CDR3 length: 13 residues. Per the germline V gene, CDR1 is SQVTM and CDR2 is ANQGSEA.

About this clone: Other DNA sequences of this sample code for an identical CDR3. The rearrangement links TRBV18 to TRBJ2-2, with TRBD1 identical over 7 bases. The CDR3 has 14 residues. V lost 3 bases, J lost 8 bases, and 6 bases stayed unmatched. The germline gives CDR1 KGHSH, CDR2 LQKENI. CDR3 DNA sequence: TGTGCCAGCTCACCGACAGGGTATACAGGGGAGCTGTTTTTT. This gives the protein CASSPTGYTGELFF.

The chain couples TRBV27 to TRBJ2-5, with 10 bases fitting TRBD2. With V trimmed by 4 bases and J by 1 base, 12 bases remained unmatched. CDR1 is MNHEY, CDR2 SMNVEV, per germline (reference sequence). This CDR3 is built from 18 residues. The DNA for the CDR3 is TGTGCCAGCAGTTGGGGGGTCACTAGCGGGATAACCCAAGAGACCCAGTACTTC. As protein: CASSWGVTSGITQETQYF.

The gene calls are TRBV9 and TRBJ1-2; the match to TRBD1 covers 8 bases. Germline trimming cut 4 bases from V and 8 bases from J; bases unmatched to any gene: 7. This CDR3 has 13 residues. Germline CDR1 and CDR2: SGDLS and YYNGEE. DNA of the CDR3: TGTGCCAGCAGCTTATGGACAGGGCGCGGCTACACCTTC. This codes for CASSLWTGRGYTF. Full variable domain (outside the CDR3, taken from reference TRBV9 and TRBJ1-2): DSGVTQTPKHLITATGQRVTLRCSPRSGDLSVYWYQQSLDQGLQFLIQYYNGEERAKGNILERFSAQQFPDLHSELNLSSLELGDSALYFCASSLWTGRGYTFGSGTRLTVV.

The gene calls are TRBV7-6 and TRBJ2-3; D unresolved. This CDR3 has 15 amino acids. The germline V gene encodes CDR1 SGHVS and CDR2 FNYEAQ. The ends were cut back, 4 bases at V and 3 bases at J, with 14 bases in the middle. The CDR3 is CASSSLALTTDTQYF. CDR3 sequence (DNA): TGTGCCAGCAGCTCCCTGGCCTTGACTACAGATACGCAGTATTTT.